The 21 T cell receptor beta chains presented below share a single source sample, sequenced in a study of cytomegalovirus exposure and HLA in healthy donors. The primer mix had 60 Vbeta and 13 Jbeta primers. The method was immunoSEQ multiplex PCR; TCRdb's version includes in-frame clones alone and lacks a portion of them. The profile shows around 150,000 clones, roughly 81% of them singletons. The sequencing input was PBMCs. The receptors originated from a man between 18 and 35 years old in good health and CMV-seropositive.

The chain recombines TRBV5-8 with TRBJ2-5, with D perhaps matching TRBD1 (5 bases). Germline V lookup: CDR1 SGHTS, CDR2 YDEGEE. The CDR3 is 13 residues long. V was trimmed by 4 bases and J by 5 bases, leaving 12 bases between them. CDR3: CASSRDSSETQYF. The CDR3 nucleotides read TGTGCCAGCAGCCGAGACAGCTCGGAGACCCAGTACTTC. The entire variable domain, with the rest obtained from reference TRBV5-8 and TRBJ2-5, is as follows: EAGVTQSPTHLIKTRGQQATLRCSPISGHTSVYWYQQALGLGLQFLLWYDEGEERNRGNFPPRFSGRQFPNYSSELNVNALELEDSALYLCASSRDSSETQYFGPGTRLLVL.

Here the CDR3 reads CASSIQGATDTQYF. The CDR3 nucleotides are TGTGCCAGTAGTATCCAGGGGGCCACAGATACGCAGTATTTT. The chain is built from TRBV19 and TRBJ2-3, with TRBD1 matching over 8 bases. Per the germline V gene, CDR1 is LNHDA and CDR2 is SQIVND (reference sequence). The J segment lost 2 bases and the V segment lost 3 bases, leaving 1 base of the junction unmatched. The CDR3 covers 14 residues.

This clone was seen a few times. The V call is TRBV5-6, the J call TRBJ1-2, with TRBD1 identical over 8 bases. The CDR3 covers 13 residues. Germline V gene data show CDR1 as SGHDT and CDR2 as YYEEEE. V was clipped by 3 bases and J by 4 bases; unmatched bases: 2. This CDR3 reads CASSSGGGYGYTF. Here the CDR3 DNA reads TGTGCCAGCAGCTCAGGGGGCGGCTATGGCTACACCTTC.

This clone was detected once. The chain uses TRBV13 and TRBJ1-6; no clear D gene. CDR3 size: 14 residues. Trimming stripped 5 bases from V and 14 bases from J, with 19 bases between. The germline V gene encodes CDR1 PRHDT and CDR2 FYEKMQ (reference sequence). The CDR3 region has the DNA TGTGCCAGCAGCAAACTCACCGCGGGAATGGCCCTCCACTTT. Amino acid sequence: CASSKLTAGMALHF.

The chain links TRBV18 to TRBJ1-1; TRBD1 matches 9 bases. The CDR3 covers 15 residues. Germline-derived CDR1 and CDR2 are KGHSH and LQKENI. J lost 6 bases, V lost 6 bases, and 11 bases had no gene match. The DNA for the CDR3 is TGTGCCAGCTCTACCCAGGGGACAGGGTCCGCTGAAGCTTTCTTT. Protein product: CASSTQGTGSAEAFF.

The J gene is TRBJ2-1, the V gene TRBV29-1, with 15 bases matching TRBD2. The CDR3 runs 16 residues. V lost 1 base, J lost 6 bases, and 4 bases stayed unmatched. Germline lookup yields CDR1 SQVTM and CDR2 ANQGSEA. For the CDR3, the DNA is TGCAGCGTTGAAGGGACTAGCGGGGGGGCCTTCAATGAGCAGTTCTTC. Its translation is CSVEGTSGGAFNEQFF.

This clone appeared a single time. Within the sample, other DNA sequences also encode this same CDR3. The gene calls are TRBV9 and TRBJ2-7; TRBD2 matches 9 bases. J lost 1 base, V lost 0 bases, and 2 bases had no gene match. CDR3 length: 15 residues. Per germline, CDR1 SGDLS and CDR2 YYNGEE. The CDR3 DNA sequence: TGTGCCAGCAGCGTAGAAGCGGGGGGATCCTACGAGCAGTACTTC. Its protein product is CASSVEAGGSYEQYF.

The chain employs TRBV29-1 and TRBJ2-1, with 7 positions matching TRBD2. This CDR3 contains 16 residues. Germline V gives CDR1 SQVTM, CDR2 ANQGSEA. Unmatched junction bases numbered 16, after V lost 7 bases and J lost 4 bases. CDR3 region: CSGTERGLSSYNEQFF. CDR3 bases: TGCAGCGGTACTGAGCGGGGACTATCATCTTACAATGAGCAGTTCTTC.

V gene TRBV7-2 combines with J gene TRBJ2-7; 7 positions match TRBD2. CDR1 is SGHTA and CDR2 is FQGNSA in the germline V gene. CDR3 length: 14 amino acids. The ends lost 4 bases at V and 2 bases at J; junction bases unmatched: 5. CDR3 coding DNA: TGTGCCAGCAGCTCCAGCGGGGTCCCCTACGAGCAGTACTTC. Translating it yields CASSSSGVPYEQYF.

V is TRBV7-8 and J is TRBJ1-2, with 11 nucleotides matching TRBD1. V was clipped by 5 bases and J by 4 bases; unmatched bases: 9. This CDR3 is built from 16 residues. Germline V gene lookup returns CDR1 SGHVS and CDR2 FQNEAQ. The CDR3 DNA is TGTGCCAGCAGCCAGGGGACAGGGGGTGTTGGCTATGGCTACACCTTC. It specifies CASSQGTGGVGYGYTF.

J is TRBJ2-5 and V is TRBV25-1; 13 bases match TRBD2. The germline V gene encodes CDR1 MGHDK and CDR2 SYGVNS. The trim removed 5 bases at V and 7 bases at J, leaving 7 bases unmatched. The CDR3 length is 15 residues. Written as DNA, the CDR3 is TGTGCCAGCAGTCCCGGGACTAGCGGGGCGGGGACCCAGTACTTC. This codes for CASSPGTSGAGTQYF. The whole variable domain, filled in from reference TRBV25-1 and TRBJ2-5, reads EADIYQTPRYLVIGTGKKITLECSQTMGHDKMYWYQQDPGMELHLIHYSYGVNSTEKGDLSSESTVSRIRTEHFPLTLESARPSHTSQYLCASSPGTSGAGTQYFGPGTRLLVL.

V is TRBV13 and J is TRBJ2-7; 11 bases fit TRBD2. The CDR3 totals 14 residues. Germline V gene lookup returns CDR1 PRHDT and CDR2 FYEKMQ (reference sequence). V dropped 5 bases and J dropped 8; count of bases not matched to a gene: 8. The CDR3 DNA reads as TGTGCCAGCAGCCTGACTAGCGGGGAGATGCAGCAGTACTTC. Translated, it gives CASSLTSGEMQQYF.

The rearrangement joins TRBV5-1 to TRBJ2-2; a weak D match, TRBD2 (5 bases). The V end was cut by 2 bases, the J end by 9 bases, with 11 bases between. CDR3 length: 13 residues. Germline V gene lookup returns CDR1 SGHRS and CDR2 YFSETQ. Written as DNA, the CDR3 is TGCGCCAGCAGCTTAATTCCGGGAAGGGAGCTGTTTTTT. Its translation: CASSLIPGRELFF.

The chain joins TRBV5-1 to TRBJ2-3; TRBD2 aligns across 7 bases. The trim removed 4 bases at V and 2 bases at J, leaving 4 bases unmatched. The CDR3 runs 14 residues. Germline loops: CDR1 SGHRS, CDR2 YFSETQ. The CDR3 here is CASSPERDTDTQYF. CDR3 nucleotide sequence: TGCGCCAGCAGCCCCGAGCGGGACACAGATACGCAGTATTTT.

As for this clone: One end of the junction varies from germline; a read error may be responsible. The chain links TRBV10-3 to TRBJ2-6, with a weak D call TRBD1 (5 bases). Looked up from germline, CDR1 is ENHRY and CDR2 is SYGVKD. The CDR3 extends over 17 amino acids. The CDR3 DNA reads as TGTGCCATCAGTGAGTCTTTCTTATACTCTGGGGCCAACGGCCTGACTTTC. Protein: CAISESFLYSGANGLTF.

The chain joins TRBV7-2 to TRBJ2-7; TRBD2 might be the D (5 bases). Between the trimmed V and J ends, which lost 1 base and 9 bases, there was a span of 13 bases. This CDR3 has 13 residues. Germline V gives CDR1 SGHTA, CDR2 FQGNSA. CDR3 amino acids: CASSLGEAVGQYF. CDR3 nucleotide sequence: TGTGCCAGCAGCTTAGGGGAAGCGGTAGGGCAGTACTTC.

This clone was found once. The gene calls are TRBV18 and TRBJ1-1; 8 bases line up with TRBD1. The ends lost 3 bases at V and 5 bases at J; junction bases unmatched: 14. CDR1 KGHSH and CDR2 LQKENI come from the germline V gene. The CDR3 runs 17 residues. The CDR3 nucleotides are TGTGCCAGCTCACCGACCGTCTCAGGGGGCGCCGTGACTGAAGCTTTCTTT. Its protein is CASSPTVSGGAVTEAFF.

This clone was detected only a few times. The rearrangement joins TRBV15 to TRBJ1-4, with D perhaps matching TRBD1 (6 bases). The CDR3 spans 15 residues. Per the germline V gene, CDR1 is LNHNV and CDR2 is YYDKDF (reference sequence). V was shortened by 5 bases and J by 8 bases, with 18 bases between the two germline ends. DNA of the CDR3: TGTGCCACCAGCGCCCAACAGGGATCTGGCGAAAAACTGTTTTTT. The encoded protein is CATSAQQGSGEKLFF.

This clone has a single count. This chain joins TRBV7-8 and TRBJ2-6; TRBD1 might be the D (5 bases). The CDR3 sequence is 15 residues long. The germline V gene encodes CDR1 SGHVS and CDR2 FQNEAQ. V lost 5 bases to trimming and J lost 0 bases, with 8 bases between them. CDR3 DNA: TGTGCCAGCAGCCGACAGAACTCTGGGGCCAACGTCCTGACTTTC. It codes for CASSRQNSGANVLTF.

The gene calls are TRBV6-5 and TRBJ1-2, with D hard to call. The length of the CDR3 is 14 residues. The V gene lost 2 bases and the J gene lost 8 bases, with 15 bases spanning the gap. Germline loops: CDR1 MNHEY, CDR2 SVGAGI. The chain's CDR3 is CASSYGPGLGGYTF. The CDR3 DNA reads as TGTGCCAGCAGTTACGGGCCAGGATTGGGCGGCTACACCTTC.

V gene TRBV2 combines with J gene TRBJ2-3, with 9 bases lining up with TRBD1. V dropped 5 bases and J dropped 1; count of bases not matched to a gene: 4. The germline V gene has CDR1 SNHLY and CDR2 FYNNEI. The CDR3 runs to 15 residues. CDR3 sequence (DNA): TGTGCCAGCAGTCAGGACAGGGGCGGCACAGATACGCAGTATTTT. This translates into CASSQDRGGTDTQYF.